This T cell receptor (beta chain) came from a study of early T cells in non-severe SARS-CoV-2 infection. Study-level background: With bulk RNA from unsorted whole blood as input, sequencing yielded unpaired chains.

As part of library construction, unique molecular identifiers were attached to individual cDNA molecules. MiXCR, run by TCRdb on the 5' RACE reads, gives a single entry per CDR3 protein. The data hold 75,000 to 80,000 distinct CDR3 sequences, with 11% observed a single time. The germline gives CDR1 LNHDA, CDR2 SQIVND (reference sequence). V gave up 3 bases and J gave up 3 bases, with 20 bases separating them. CDR3 length: 17 residues. There are many counts of this clonotype. The sequence was obtained from an adult who was a healthcare worker with PCR-confirmed SARS-CoV-2 infection or an uninfected control (not recorded which). The chain carries TRBV19 and TRBJ1-2; perhaps TRBD1 as D (5 bases). This specimen was whole blood, taken at baseline. CDR3 in DNA: TGTGCCAGTAGTATGGTTCTCGGGGGTGTTGTCGACTATGGCTACACCTTC. Protein sequence: CASSMVLGGVVDYGYTF. The variable domain in full, completed from reference TRBV19 and TRBJ1-2, reads DGGITQSPKYLFRKEGQNVTLSCEQNLNHDAMYWYRQDPGQGLRLIYYSQIVNDFQKGDIAEGYSVSREKKESFPLTVTSAQKNPTAFYLCASSMVLGGVVDYGYTFGSGTRLTVV.